This TCR beta chain appears in the sequencing data of a study of T cell changes during pregnancy in multiple sclerosis. The CDR3 totals 15 residues. From germline, CDR1 is SGHTA and CDR2 FQGNSA. J gave up 0 bases and V 5 bases, and 3 bases lay outside the gene matches. Profiling relied on immunoSEQ multiplex PCR, and the TCRdb table lists in-frame clones only, not all of them. The top ten clones hold over 2% of a sample with about 73,000 clones, around 90% of them seen once. The chain is built from TRBV7-2 and TRBJ1-1; TRBD1 aligns across 10 bases. Specimen: peripheral blood, collected in the second trimester of pregnancy. This receptor was taken from a female donor in good health, enrolled as a control in a pregnancy study. Written as DNA, the CDR3 is TGTGCCAGCAGCGACAGGGGGCGAATGAACACTGAAGCTTTCTTT. Its protein product is CASSDRGRMNTEAFF.